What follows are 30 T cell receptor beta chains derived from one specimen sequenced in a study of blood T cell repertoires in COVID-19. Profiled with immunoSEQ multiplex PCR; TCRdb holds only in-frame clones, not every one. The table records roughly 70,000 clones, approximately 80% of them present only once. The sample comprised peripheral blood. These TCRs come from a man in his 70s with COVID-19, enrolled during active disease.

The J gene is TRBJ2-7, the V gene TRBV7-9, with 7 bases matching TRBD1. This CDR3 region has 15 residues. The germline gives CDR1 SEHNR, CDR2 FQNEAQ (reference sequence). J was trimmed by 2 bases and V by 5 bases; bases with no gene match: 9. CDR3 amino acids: CASSSRQGGPYEQYF. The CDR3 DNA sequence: TGTGCCAGCAGCAGCAGACAGGGCGGACCCTACGAGCAGTACTTC.

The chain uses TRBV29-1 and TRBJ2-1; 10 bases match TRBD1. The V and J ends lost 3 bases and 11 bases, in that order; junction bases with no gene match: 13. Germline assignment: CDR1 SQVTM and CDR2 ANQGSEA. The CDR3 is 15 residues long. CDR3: CSVETGQGQPRKQFF. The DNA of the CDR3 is TGCAGCGTTGAGACGGGACAGGGGCAACCCCGCAAGCAGTTCTTC.

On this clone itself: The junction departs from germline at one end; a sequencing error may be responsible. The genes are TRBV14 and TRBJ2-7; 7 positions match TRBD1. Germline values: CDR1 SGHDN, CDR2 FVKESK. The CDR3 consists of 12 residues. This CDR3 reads CASSRASGTVIF. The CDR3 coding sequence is TGTGCCAGCAGCCGAGCCTCCGGGACAGTTATCTTC.

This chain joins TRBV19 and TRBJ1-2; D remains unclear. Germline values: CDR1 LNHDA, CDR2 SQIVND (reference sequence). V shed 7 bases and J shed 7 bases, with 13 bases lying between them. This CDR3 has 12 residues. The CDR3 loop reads CASNRGQGGYTF. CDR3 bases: TGTGCCAGTAATCGGGGTCAAGGTGGCTACACCTTC.

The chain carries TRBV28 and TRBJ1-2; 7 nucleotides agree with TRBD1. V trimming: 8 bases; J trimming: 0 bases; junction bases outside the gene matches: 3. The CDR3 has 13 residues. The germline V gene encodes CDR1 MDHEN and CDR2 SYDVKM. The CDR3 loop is CASGDSTNYGYTF. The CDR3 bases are TGTGCCAGCGGGGACAGCACTAACTATGGCTACACCTTC.

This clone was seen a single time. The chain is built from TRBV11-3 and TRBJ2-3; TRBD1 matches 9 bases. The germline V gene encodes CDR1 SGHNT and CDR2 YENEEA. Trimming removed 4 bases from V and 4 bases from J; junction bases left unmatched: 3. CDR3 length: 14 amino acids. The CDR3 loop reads CASSSGTGSDTQYF. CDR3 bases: TGTGCCAGCAGCTCAGGGACAGGGTCAGATACGCAGTATTTT.

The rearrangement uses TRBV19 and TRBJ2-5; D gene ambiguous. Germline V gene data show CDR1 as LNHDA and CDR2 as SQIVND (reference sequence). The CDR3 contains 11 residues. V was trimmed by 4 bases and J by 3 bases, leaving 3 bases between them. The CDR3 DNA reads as TGTGCCAGTAGTACTAAAGAGACCCAGTACTTC. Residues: CASSTKETQYF.

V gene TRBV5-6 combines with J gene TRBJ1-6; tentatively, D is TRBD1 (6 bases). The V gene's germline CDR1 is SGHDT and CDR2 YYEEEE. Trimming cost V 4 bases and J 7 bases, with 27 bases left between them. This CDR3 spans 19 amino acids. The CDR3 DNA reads TGTGCCAGCAGCCCTTCTAAGGGGGGGGGAGCTGTTTGGAATTCACCCCTCCACTTT. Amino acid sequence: CASSPSKGGGAVWNSPLHF.

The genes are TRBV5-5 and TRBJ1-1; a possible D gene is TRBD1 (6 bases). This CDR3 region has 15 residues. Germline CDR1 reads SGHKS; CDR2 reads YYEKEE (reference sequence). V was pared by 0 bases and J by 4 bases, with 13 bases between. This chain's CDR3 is CASSLVSGVATEAFF. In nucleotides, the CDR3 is TGTGCCAGCAGCTTGGTGTCAGGGGTAGCCACTGAAGCTTTCTTT.

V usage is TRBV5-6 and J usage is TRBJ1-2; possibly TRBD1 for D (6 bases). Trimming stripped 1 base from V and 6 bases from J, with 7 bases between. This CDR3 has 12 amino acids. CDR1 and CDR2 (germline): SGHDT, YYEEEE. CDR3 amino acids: CASSLRGNGYTF. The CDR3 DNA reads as TGTGCCAGCAGCTTGAGGGGGAATGGCTACACCTTC. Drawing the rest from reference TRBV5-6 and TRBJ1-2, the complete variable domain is DAGVTQSPTHLIKTRGQQVTLRCSPKSGHDTVSWYQQALGQGPQFIFQYYEEEERQRGNFPDRFSGHQFPNYSSELNVNALLLGDSALYLCASSLRGNGYTFGSGTRLTVV.

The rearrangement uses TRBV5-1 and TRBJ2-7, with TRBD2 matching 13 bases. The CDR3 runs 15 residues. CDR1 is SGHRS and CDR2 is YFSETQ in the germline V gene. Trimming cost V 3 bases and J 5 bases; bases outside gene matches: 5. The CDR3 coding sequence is TGCGCCAGCAGCTGGACGGGGACTAGCGGGAACGAGCAGTACTTC. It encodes CASSWTGTSGNEQYF.

CDR3 nucleotide sequence: TGTGCCAGCAGTTTGGGACTAGCGTCCGGGGAGCTGTTTTTT. Protein product: CASSLGLASGELFF. This chain joins TRBV6-6 and TRBJ2-2; 10 nucleotides agree with TRBD2. The germline gives CDR1 MNHNY, CDR2 SVGAGI (reference sequence). The CDR3 contains 14 residues. Trimming cost V 4 bases and J 6 bases; bases outside gene matches: 2.

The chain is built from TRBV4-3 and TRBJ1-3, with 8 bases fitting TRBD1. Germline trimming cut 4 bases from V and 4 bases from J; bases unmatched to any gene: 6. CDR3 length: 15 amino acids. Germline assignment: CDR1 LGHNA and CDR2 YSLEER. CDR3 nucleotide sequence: TGCGCCAGCAGCCTCACAGGGGGAGAAGGAAACACCATATATTTT. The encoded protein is CASSLTGGEGNTIYF.

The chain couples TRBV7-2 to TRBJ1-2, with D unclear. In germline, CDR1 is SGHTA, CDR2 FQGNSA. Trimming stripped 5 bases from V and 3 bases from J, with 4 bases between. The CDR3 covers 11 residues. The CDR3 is CASSPYYGYTF. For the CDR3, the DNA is TGTGCCAGCAGCCCCTACTATGGCTACACCTTC.

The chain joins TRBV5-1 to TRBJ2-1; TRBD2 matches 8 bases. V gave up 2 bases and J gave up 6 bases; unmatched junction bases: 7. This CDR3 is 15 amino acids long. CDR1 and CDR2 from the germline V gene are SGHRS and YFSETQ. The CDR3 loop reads CASSFSGISGNEQFF. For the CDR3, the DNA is TGCGCCAGCAGCTTTAGCGGGATCTCGGGCAATGAGCAGTTCTTC.

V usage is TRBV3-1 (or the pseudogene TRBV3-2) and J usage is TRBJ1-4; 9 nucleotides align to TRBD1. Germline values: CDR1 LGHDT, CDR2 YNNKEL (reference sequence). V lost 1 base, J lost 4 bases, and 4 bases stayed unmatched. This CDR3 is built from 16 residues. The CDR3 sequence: CASSQGTGAGNEKLFF. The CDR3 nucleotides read TGTGCCAGCAGCCAAGGGACAGGGGCGGGTAATGAAAAACTGTTTTTT.

The DNA of the CDR3 is TGTGCCAGCAGCTTCCGGGACAGCTACGAGCAGTACTTC. Translation gives CASSFRDSYEQYF. The V gene is TRBV7-9, the J gene TRBJ2-7; 7 bases are shared with TRBD1. Germline V gene data show CDR1 as SEHNR and CDR2 as FQNEAQ (reference sequence). The V and J ends lost 3 bases and 3 bases, in that order; junction bases with no gene match: 2. The CDR3 runs to 13 residues.

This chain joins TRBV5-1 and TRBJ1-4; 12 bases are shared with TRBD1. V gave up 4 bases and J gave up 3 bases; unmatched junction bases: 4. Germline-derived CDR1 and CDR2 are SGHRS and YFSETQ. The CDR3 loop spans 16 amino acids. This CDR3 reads CASSLGQGASNEKLFF. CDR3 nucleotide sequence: TGCGCCAGCAGCCTGGGACAGGGGGCTTCTAATGAAAAACTGTTTTTT.

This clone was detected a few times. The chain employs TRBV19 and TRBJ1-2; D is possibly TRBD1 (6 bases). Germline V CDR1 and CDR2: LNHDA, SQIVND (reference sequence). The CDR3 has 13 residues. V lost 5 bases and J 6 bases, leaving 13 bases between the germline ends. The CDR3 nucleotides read TGTGCCAGTAGTCGAGGACAGCTAAATGGCTACACCTTC. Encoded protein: CASSRGQLNGYTF.

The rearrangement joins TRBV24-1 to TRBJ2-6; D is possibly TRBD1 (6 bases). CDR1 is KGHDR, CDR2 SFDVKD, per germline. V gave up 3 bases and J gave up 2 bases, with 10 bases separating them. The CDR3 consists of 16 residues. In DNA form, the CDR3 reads TGTGCCACCAGTGATCCTACAGGGACTGGGGCCAACGTCCTGACTTTC. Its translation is CATSDPTGTGANVLTF.

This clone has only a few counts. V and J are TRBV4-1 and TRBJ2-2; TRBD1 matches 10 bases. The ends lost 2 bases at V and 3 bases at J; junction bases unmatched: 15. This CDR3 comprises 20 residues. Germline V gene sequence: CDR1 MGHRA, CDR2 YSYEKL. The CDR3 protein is CASSQTFRDRGLSDTGELFF. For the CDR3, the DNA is TGCGCCAGCAGCCAAACCTTCCGGGACAGGGGCCTTAGCGACACCGGGGAGCTGTTTTTT.

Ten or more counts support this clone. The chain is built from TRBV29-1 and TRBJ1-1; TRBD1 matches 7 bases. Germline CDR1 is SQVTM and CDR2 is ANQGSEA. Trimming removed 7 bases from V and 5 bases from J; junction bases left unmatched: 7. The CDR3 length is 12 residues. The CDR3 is CSATNRGTEAFF. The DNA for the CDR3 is TGCAGCGCAACGAACAGGGGAACTGAAGCTTTCTTT.

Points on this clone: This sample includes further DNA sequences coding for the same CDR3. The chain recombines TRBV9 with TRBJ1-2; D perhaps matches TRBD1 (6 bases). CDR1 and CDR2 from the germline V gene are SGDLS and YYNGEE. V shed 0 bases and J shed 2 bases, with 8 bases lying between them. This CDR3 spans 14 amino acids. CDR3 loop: CASSVGQGNYGYTF. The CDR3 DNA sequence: TGTGCCAGCAGCGTAGGGCAGGGGAACTATGGCTACACCTTC.

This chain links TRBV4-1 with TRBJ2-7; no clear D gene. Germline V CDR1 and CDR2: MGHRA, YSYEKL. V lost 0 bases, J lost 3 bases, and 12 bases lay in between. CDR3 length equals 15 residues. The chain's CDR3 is CASSQDLVGVYEQYF. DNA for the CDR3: TGCGCCAGCAGCCAAGATCTAGTTGGTGTCTACGAGCAGTACTTC.

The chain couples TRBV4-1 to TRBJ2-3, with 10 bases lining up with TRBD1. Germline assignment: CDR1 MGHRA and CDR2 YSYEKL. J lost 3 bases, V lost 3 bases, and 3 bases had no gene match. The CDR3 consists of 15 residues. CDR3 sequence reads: CASSHSGQGTDTQYF. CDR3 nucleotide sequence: TGCGCCAGCAGCCACTCGGGACAGGGGACAGATACGCAGTATTTT.

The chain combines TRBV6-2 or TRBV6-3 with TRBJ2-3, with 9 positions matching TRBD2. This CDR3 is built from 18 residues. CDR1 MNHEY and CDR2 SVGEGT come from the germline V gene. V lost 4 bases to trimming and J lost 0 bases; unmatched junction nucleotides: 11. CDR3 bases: TGTGCCAGCAGTTTACCCAGCGGGAGGATTAAAAGCACAGATACGCAGTATTTT. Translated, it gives CASSLPSGRIKSTDTQYF.

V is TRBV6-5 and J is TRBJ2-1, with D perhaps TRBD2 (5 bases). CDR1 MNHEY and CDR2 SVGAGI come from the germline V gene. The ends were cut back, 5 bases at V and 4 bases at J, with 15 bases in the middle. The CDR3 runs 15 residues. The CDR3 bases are TGTGCCAGCAGTCCTGCCGGAGCGGATTACAATGAGCAGTTCTTC. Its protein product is CASSPAGADYNEQFF.

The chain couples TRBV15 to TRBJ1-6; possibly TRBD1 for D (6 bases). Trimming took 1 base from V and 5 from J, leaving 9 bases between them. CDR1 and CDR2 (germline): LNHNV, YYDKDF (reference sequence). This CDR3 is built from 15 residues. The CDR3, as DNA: TGTGCCACCAGCAGAGGGGGGCGGGATAATTCACCCCTCCACTTT. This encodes CATSRGGRDNSPLHF. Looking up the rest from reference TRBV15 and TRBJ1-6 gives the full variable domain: DAMVIQNPRYQVTQFGKPVTLSCSQTLNHNVMYWYQQKSSQAPKLLFHYYDKDFNNEADTPDNFQSRRPNTSFCFLDIRSPGLGDTAMYLCATSRGGRDNSPLHFGNGTRLTVT.

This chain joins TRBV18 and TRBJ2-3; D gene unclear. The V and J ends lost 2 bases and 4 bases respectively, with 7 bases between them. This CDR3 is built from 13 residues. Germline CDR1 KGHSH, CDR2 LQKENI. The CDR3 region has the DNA TGTGCCAGCTCACCATTCGGGTCAGATACGCAGTATTTT. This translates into CASSPFGSDTQYF.

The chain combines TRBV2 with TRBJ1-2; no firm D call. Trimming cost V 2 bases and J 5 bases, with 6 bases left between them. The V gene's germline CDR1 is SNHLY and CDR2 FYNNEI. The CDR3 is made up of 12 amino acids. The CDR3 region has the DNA TGTGCCAGCAGTGAATTACATTATGGCTACACCTTC. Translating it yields CASSELHYGYTF.